This T cell receptor beta chain derives from a study of CD8 T cells in Susac syndrome. Findings of the study overall: Clonal expansion was absent from the CD4+ T cell repertoires in Susac syndrome.

An input of about 0.5 to 1 ug of RNA was subjected to reverse transcription using random hexamers. An immunoSEQ multiplex PCR amplified TCR beta CDR3 over 54 Vbeta and 13 Jbeta. MiXCR, applied by TCRdb to the immunoSEQ multiplex PCR reads, yields one record per CDR3 protein. Among tens of thousands of distinct CDR3 sequences listed, just under 95% were seen once. The germline V gene encodes CDR1 SGDLS and CDR2 YYNGEE. The CDR3 covers 13 residues. V lost 4 bases and J lost 5; bases outside the gene matches: 3. In regard to this clonotype: Its antigen is unknown.

Sequenced: CD4+ T cells from PBMCs. The V call is TRBV9, the J call TRBJ1-1, with 9 bases aligning to TRBD1. The sequence derives from a human donor with Susac syndrome. CDR3 in amino acids: CASSLGTGTEAFF. CDR3 coding DNA: TGTGCCAGCAGCCTTGGGACAGGGACTGAAGCTTTCTTT. Full variable domain (missing parts from reference TRBV9 and TRBJ1-1): DSGVTQTPKHLITATGQRVTLRCSPRSGDLSVYWYQQSLDQGLQFLIQYYNGEERAKGNILERFSAQQFPDLHSELNLSSLELGDSALYFCASSLGTGTEAFFGQGTRLTVV.